This TCR beta chain originates from a study of shared clonotypes between healthy human individuals. CD45RO negativity and positive selection for CCR7 defined naive CD8 cells, a population that excluded terminally differentiated effector memory CD45RA+ cells. The germline V gene has CDR1 MNHEY and CDR2 SMNVEV (reference sequence). The CDR3 extends over 15 amino acids. The V end was cut by 7 bases, the J end by 0 bases, with 14 bases between. The authors loaded about 200 ng DNA, around 32,000 T cell genomes, into sorted-subset replicate PCRs. Some clones are missing from TCRdb's copy, which holds only in-frame ones; the method was immunoSEQ multiplex PCR. The sample comprises about 2 million clones, around 96% of which are singletons, and about 1.1% rests with the top ten.

This TCR came from a man between 18 and 29 years old in good health. The rearrangement links TRBV27 to TRBJ2-3; possibly TRBD1 for D (6 bases). The specimen was naive CD8+ T cells sorted from blood. The CDR3 spells CASNLQGLSTDTQYF. Here the CDR3 DNA reads TGTGCCAGCAACCTACAGGGCCTGAGCACAGATACGCAGTATTTT.